The rows below give T cell receptor beta chains drawn from one sample of a study of T-cell memory formation after mild COVID-19. TCRdb called the 5' RACE reads again in MiXCR, with one record for every CDR3 protein. Found here are around 250,000 distinct CDR3 sequences, over 15% of them singletons; the top ten hold 22%. Sequences were obtained from PBMCs or a T cell subset sorted from them (not recorded which). All receptors derive from a man younger than 35 who had mild COVID-19 (a few samples of this study predate the infection). Cell type and time point are not known. The CDR3 runs from the conserved cysteine through the conserved F or W. A D gene is named only where the DNA matches it firmly. Size tells how often a clone was seen (once, few, many) or the class of an expanded clone, and some rows leave it out.

j_call v_call clone_size d_call cdr3_nt cdr3_aa
TRBJ2-3 TRBV28 NA TRBD2 TGTGCCAGCAGCCCACTTGGGGGGACTAGCGGGGCGGATACGCAGTATTTT CASSPLGGTSGADTQYF
TRBJ2-5 TRBV27 NA NA TGTGCCAGCAGTCCCAGGTTGGAAGAGACCCAGTACTTC CASSPRLEETQYF
TRBJ1-6 TRBV7-2 NA NA TGTGCCAGCAGCTTATTACAGAATAATTCACCCCTCCACTTT CASSLLQNNSPLHF
TRBJ1-2 TRBV7-2 many NA TGTGCCAGCAGCATCGGACAGACCTATGGCTACACCTTC CASSIGQTYGYTF
TRBJ1-2 TRBV5-1 many NA TGCGCCAGCAGACCCAGTGTGGTGGATGGCTACACCTTC CASRPSVVDGYTF
TRBJ1-3 TRBV7-2 few NA TGTGCCAGCAGCTTACCCGGAAACACCATATATTTT CASSLPGNTIYF
TRBJ2-2 TRBV6-5 NA NA TGTGCCAGCAGTTACTCCACGTCGCAGGAGGGCAGAAGAGGGACCGGGGAGCTGTTTTTT CASSYSTSQEGRRGTGELFF
TRBJ1-6 TRBV15 NA NA TGTGCCACGAGAAAAGGTGGCTATAATTCACCCCTCCACTTT CATRKGGYNSPLHF
TRBJ1-2 TRBV3-1 NA TRBD1 TGTGCCAGCAGCCAAGAAGGACAGGGAGTCCTCTACACCTTC CASSQEGQGVLYTF
TRBJ1-1 TRBV18 NA TRBD1 TGTGCCAGCTCATCGACAGGGAGCACTGAAGCTTTCTTT CASSSTGSTEAFF
TRBJ2-7 TRBV20-1 NA NA TGCAGTGCCCCGTCTGGACTTAAAGAAAGCTACGAGCAGTACTTC CSAPSGLKESYEQYF
TRBJ2-2 TRBV11-2 few NA TGTGCCAGCAGCTTACTCGGGGCCGCGAACACCGGGGAGCTGTTTTTT CASSLLGAANTGELFF
TRBJ2-7 TRBV5-1 many TRBD1 TGCGCCAGCAGCTCGGGGACAGAAGGAGACGAGCAGTACTTC CASSSGTEGDEQYF
TRBJ1-2 TRBV12-3/TRBV12-4 many TRBD1 TGTGCCAGCAGCCTAATCGGGACAGACTATGGCTACACCTTC CASSLIGTDYGYTF
TRBJ1-2 TRBV6-2/TRBV6-3 few NA TGTGCCAGCAGTTACTCGGACAGTGGCTACACCTTC CASSYSDSGYTF
TRBJ2-2 TRBV6-2/TRBV6-3 NA NA TGTGCCAGCAGACACGGGGACCCGTACACCGGGGAGCTGTTTTTT CASRHGDPYTGELFF
TRBJ1-1 TRBV5-1 few NA TGCGCCAGCAGCTCCTCGGGCACTGAAGCTTTCTTT CASSSSGTEAFF
TRBJ1-1 TRBV5-1 few NA TGCGCCAGCAGCATCAATGCGAACACTGAAGCTTTCTTT CASSINANTEAFF
TRBJ1-1 TRBV25-1 few NA TGTGCCAGCAGTGAGCCCCCCGGCGAAGCTTTCTTT CASSEPPGEAFF
TRBJ2-2 TRBV4-2 NA NA TGTGCCAGCAGCCAAGATGGGAAGGGGGAGCTGTTTTTT CASSQDGKGELFF
TRBJ2-5 TRBV11-2 many NA TGTGCCAGCAGCGCGGCAGGGGTCACACAAGAGACCCAGTACTTC CASSAAGVTQETQYF
TRBJ2-3 TRBV9 few NA TGTGCCAGCAGCCCCTACCCACTAGCTGATACGCAGTATTTT CASSPYPLADTQYF